A selection of T cell receptor beta chains follows, all from one sample in a study of shared T cell receptors in the human thymus. Profiled with immunoSEQ multiplex PCR; TCRdb holds only in-frame clones, not every one. The sample lists about 660,000 clones; 85% to 90% were seen once. These data also featured in a second study, about human thymus T cells.

Sequencing input: thymocytes. Every receptor here comes from a boy younger than two with a congenital heart defect. Each CDR3 is given with its conserved first and last residue. A D gene is named only where the DNA matches it firmly. Rows give clone size only sometimes, using once, few, many, or a class for an expanded clone.

d_gene	abundance	v_gene	j_gene	CDR3aa	CDR3nt
-	-	TRBV18	TRBJ1-2	CASSPPKDMDLDGYTF	TGTGCCAGCTCACCACCGAAGGACATGGATTTGGATGGCTACACCTTC
TRBD2	-	TRBV25-1	TRBJ2-5	CASSEERRGLGETQYF	TGTGCCAGCAGTGAAGAACGTAGGGGACTAGGAGAGACCCAGTACTTC
-	-	TRBV12-2	TRBJ2-1	CASRRYGDHPFLWFF	TGTGCAAGTCGCCGTTACGGGGATCACCCCTTCTTATGGTTCTTC
-	-	TRBV21-1	TRBJ2-5	CASSQGGTEETQYF	TGTGCCAGCAGCCAGGGGGGTACAGAAGAGACCCAGTACTTC
TRBD2	-	TRBV4-3	TRBJ2-5	CASSQRRLAGVVETQYF	TGCGCCAGCAGCCAAAGGAGACTAGCGGGAGTTGTAGAGACCCAGTACTTC
TRBD2	-	TRBV19	TRBJ2-2	CASIGTSDTGELFF	TGTGCCAGTATCGGGACTAGTGACACCGGGGAGCTGTTTTTT
-	-	TRBV2	TRBJ2-2	CASSEKGSGELFF	TGTGCCAGCAGTGAGAAGGGGTCCGGGGAGCTGTTTTTT
-	few	TRBV5-6	TRBJ1-1	CASSLGGEDTEAFF	TGTGCCAGCAGCTTGGGAGGGGAGGACACTGAAGCTTTCTTT
TRBD1	-	TRBV19	TRBJ1-5	CASSAGTGLGNQPQHF	TGTGCCAGTAGCGCCGGGACAGGGCTAGGCAATCAGCCCCAGCATTTT
-	-	TRBV29-1	TRBJ2-5	CSVPGQVRLETQYF	TGCAGCGTTCCAGGGCAGGTTCGACTTGAGACCCAGTACTTC
-	-	TRBV9	TRBJ2-2	CASSVEGGGELFF	TGTGCCAGCAGCGTAGAAGGCGGCGGGGAGCTGTTTTTT
-	-	TRBV5-4	TRBJ2-1	CASSPWAEDNEQFF	TGTGCCAGCAGCCCGTGGGCGGAGGACAATGAGCAGTTCTTC
-	-	TRBV5-1	TRBJ2-7	CASSLGASWSYEQYF	TGCGCCAGCAGCTTGGGGGCTAGCTGGTCCTACGAGCAGTACTTC
-	once	TRBV14	TRBJ2-7	CASSHAGHRGEQYF	TGTGCCAGCAGCCACGCGGGCCACCGGGGCGAGCAGTACTTC
TRBD2	once	TRBV7-9	TRBJ2-1	CASSIRPLAGEYNEQFF	TGTGCCAGCAGTATTAGGCCCCTAGCGGGGGAGTACAATGAGCAGTTCTTC
TRBD2	once	TRBV27	TRBJ2-7	CASSLIPTGASGIRDEQYF	TGTGCCAGCAGTTTAATCCCCACGGGGGCTAGCGGGATAAGGGACGAGCAGTACTTC
-	once	TRBV30	TRBJ2-2	CAGSTGELFF	TGCGCGGGTTCGACCGGGGAGCTGTTTTTT
-	-	TRBV7-9	TRBJ2-1	CASTFNNYNEQFF	TGTGCCAGCACCTTTAACAACTACAATGAGCAGTTCTTC
TRBD2	-	TRBV4-1	TRBJ2-7	CASSRLAGVRDEQYF	TGCGCCAGCAGCCGACTAGCGGGAGTGAGGGACGAGCAGTACTTC
-	-	TRBV7-9	TRBJ1-5	CASSLFTRGVGNQPQHF	TGTGCCAGCAGCTTATTTACCCGAGGCGTGGGCAATCAGCCCCAGCATTTT
-	-	TRBV29-1	TRBJ1-1	CSVGPTEEAFF	TGCAGCGTTGGCCCTACCGAGGAGGCTTTCTTT
TRBD1	-	TRBV19	TRBJ2-7	CASSTFAGGSYEQYF	TGTGCCAGTAGTACCTTTGCAGGGGGTTCCTACGAGCAGTACTTC
TRBD1	-	TRBV27	TRBJ1-2	CASTRTGTGHGYTF	TGTGCCAGCACTCGAACCGGGACAGGGCATGGCTACACCTTC
-	-	TRBV28	TRBJ1-2	CASSVGTSKVYGYTF	TGTGCCAGCAGCGTGGGGACTAGCAAAGTCTATGGCTACACCTTC
TRBD1	-	TRBV10-3	TRBJ1-3	CAISDDRGRGNTIYF	TGTGCCATCAGTGATGACAGGGGCCGTGGAAACACCATATATTTT
-	once	TRBV13	TRBJ2-1	CASSLPGHSYNEQFF	TGTGCCAGCAGCTTACCAGGGCATTCCTACAATGAGCAGTTCTTC
-	-	TRBV28	TRBJ1-4	CASTLDNQREKLFF	TGTGCCAGCACTTTGGACAATCAGAGAGAAAAACTGTTTTTT
TRBD2	-	TRBV7-8	TRBJ2-1	CASSKAPGLDLSDEQFF	TGTGCCAGCAGCAAAGCGCCGGGACTAGATTTATCGGATGAGCAGTTCTTC
TRBD2	-	TRBV5-1	TRBJ2-1	CASSLGLAGPNEQFF	TGCGCCAGCAGCTTGGGACTAGCGGGGCCCAATGAGCAGTTCTTC
TRBD1	-	TRBV7-3	TRBJ1-4	CASSPTGGDEKLFF	TGTGCCAGCAGCCCGACAGGGGGGGATGAAAAACTGTTTTTT
TRBD1	-	TRBV4-3	TRBJ1-2	CASSQDGRGHGYTF	TGCGCCAGCAGCCAAGACGGCAGGGGGCATGGCTACACCTTC
TRBD1	-	TRBV7-9	TRBJ2-7	CASSLDGDRGSEQYF	TGTGCCAGCAGCTTGGATGGGGACAGGGGCTCCGAGCAGTACTTC
TRBD2	-	TRBV27	TRBJ2-3	CASSSAHSSGIDPDTQYF	TGTGCCAGCAGTTCGGCCCATTCTAGCGGGATTGACCCAGATACGCAGTATTTT
-	-	TRBV6-5	TRBJ1-1	CASSNSEKAGEAFF	TGTGCCAGCAGTAACTCCGAAAAGGCGGGGGAGGCTTTCTTT
TRBD1	-	TRBV7-2	TRBJ1-5	CASSLVGTGGNQPQHF	TGTGCCAGCAGCTTAGTTGGGACAGGGGGCAATCAGCCCCAGCATTTT
-	-	TRBV14	TRBJ2-1	CASSPGSRPNEQFF	TGTGCCAGCAGCCCGGGGAGTCGCCCCAATGAGCAGTTCTTC
TRBD2	few	TRBV16	TRBJ2-3	CASSPMAGLAGTTDTQYF	TGTGCCAGCAGCCCGATGGCGGGACTAGCGGGGACTACAGATACGCAGTATTTT
-	once	TRBV6-6	TRBJ1-5	CASTHGGQGQPQHF	TGTGCCAGCACCCACGGGGGGCAGGGTCAGCCCCAGCATTTT
-	once	TRBV7-2	TRBJ2-1	CASSFTGGVYNEQFF	TGTGCCAGCAGTTTTACAGGTGGGGTTTACAATGAGCAGTTCTTC